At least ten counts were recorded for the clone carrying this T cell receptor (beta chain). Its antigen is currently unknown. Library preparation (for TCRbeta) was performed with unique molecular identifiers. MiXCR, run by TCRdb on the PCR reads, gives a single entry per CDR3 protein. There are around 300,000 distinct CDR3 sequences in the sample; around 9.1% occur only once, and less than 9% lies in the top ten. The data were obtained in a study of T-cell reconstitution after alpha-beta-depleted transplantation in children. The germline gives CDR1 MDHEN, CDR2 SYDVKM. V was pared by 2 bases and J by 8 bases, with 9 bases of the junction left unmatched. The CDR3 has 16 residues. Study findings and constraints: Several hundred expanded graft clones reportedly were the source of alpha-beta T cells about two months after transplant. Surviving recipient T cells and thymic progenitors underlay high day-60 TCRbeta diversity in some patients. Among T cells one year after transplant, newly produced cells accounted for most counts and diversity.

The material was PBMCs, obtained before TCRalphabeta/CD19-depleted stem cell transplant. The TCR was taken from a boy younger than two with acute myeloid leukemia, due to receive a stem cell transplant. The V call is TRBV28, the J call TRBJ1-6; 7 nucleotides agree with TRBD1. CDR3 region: CASSLLSGQLYSPLHF. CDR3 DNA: TGTGCCAGCAGTTTACTCTCGGGACAGCTATATTCACCCCTCCACTTT. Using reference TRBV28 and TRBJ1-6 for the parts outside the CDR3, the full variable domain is DVKVTQSSRYLVKRTGEKVFLECVQDMDHENMFWYRQDPGLGLRLIYFSYDVKMKEKGDIPEGYSVSREKKERFSLILESASTNQTSMYLCASSLLSGQLYSPLHFGNGTRLTVT.